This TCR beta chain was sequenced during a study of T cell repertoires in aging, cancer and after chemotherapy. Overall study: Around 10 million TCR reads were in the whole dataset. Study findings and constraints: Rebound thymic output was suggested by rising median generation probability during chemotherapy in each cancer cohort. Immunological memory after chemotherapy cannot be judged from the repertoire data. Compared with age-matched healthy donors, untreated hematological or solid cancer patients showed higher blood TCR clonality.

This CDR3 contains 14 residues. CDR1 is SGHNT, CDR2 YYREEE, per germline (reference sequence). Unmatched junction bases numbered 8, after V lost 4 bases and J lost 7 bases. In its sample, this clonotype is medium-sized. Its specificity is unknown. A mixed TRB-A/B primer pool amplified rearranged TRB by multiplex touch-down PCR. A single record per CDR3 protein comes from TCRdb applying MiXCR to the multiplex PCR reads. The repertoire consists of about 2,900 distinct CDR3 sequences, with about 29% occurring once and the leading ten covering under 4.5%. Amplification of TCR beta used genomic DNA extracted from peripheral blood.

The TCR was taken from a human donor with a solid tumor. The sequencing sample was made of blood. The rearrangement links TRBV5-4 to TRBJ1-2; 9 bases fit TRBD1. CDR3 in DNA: TGTGCCAGCAGCAGGGACAGGGTCTGGTTTGGCTACACCTTC. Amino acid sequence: CASSRDRVWFGYTF.